Sequencing of this TCR beta chain was carried out in a study of long-term antiretroviral therapy in people with HIV. The assay used was immunoSEQ (version v3.0), run at survey level. Data came from immunoSEQ multiplex PCR; TCRdb stores just in-frame clones and leaves some out. Here the sample spans tens of thousands of clones, 75% to 90% being singletons. Trimming left V 2 bases short and J 6 bases short, with 11 bases between. Germline CDR1 and CDR2: SGDLS and YYNGEE. CDR3 length: 14 residues. The chain joins TRBV9 to TRBJ2-2; possible D gene TRBD1, 6 bases. Sequencing used unsorted PBMCs, obtained roughly 5 years before starting antiretroviral therapy. The TCR originated in a man over 45 with HIV. The CDR3 DNA follows: TGTGCCAGCAGCGTCGAGGGGGTTCCCGGGGAGCTGTTTTTT. Its translation: CASSVEGVPGELFF.